A single TCR beta chain is shown here with its context. The V gene lost 6 bases and the J gene lost 0 bases, with 16 bases spanning the gap. Germline lookup yields CDR1 MNHEY and CDR2 SVGEGT. The CDR3 sequence is 16 residues long. Unique molecular identifiers featured in how the TCRbeta library was prepared. TCRdb processed the PCR reads anew with MiXCR; each CDR3 protein has one entry. The profile covers about half a million distinct CDR3 sequences, with around 12% appearing a single time and over 5.5% taken by the ten largest. The data belong to a study of T-cell reconstitution after alpha-beta-depleted transplantation in children.

The source material was PBMCs from the stem cell graft donor, sampled from the stem cell graft. The chain has TRBV6-2 or TRBV6-3 and TRBJ2-3, with D possibly TRBD2 on 6 matching bases. The origin of this receptor is a human donor who donated a stem cell graft to a child with combined immunodeficiency. The CDR3 loop reads CASRGGLGTSTDTQYF. Written as DNA, the CDR3 is TGTGCCAGCAGGGGAGGATTGGGAACTAGCACAGATACGCAGTATTTT.